Sequencing of this T cell receptor (beta chain) was carried out in a study of metastatic and nonmetastatic thyroid tumors (dated by TCRdb to 2020 to 2021). About the study as a whole: For patients with malignant and with benign thyroid disease, the researchers compared repertoires between peripheral blood samples and tumor or nodule tissue samples.

The CDR3 spans 16 residues, from the cysteine through the phenylalanine. Only the CDR3 part of the read is kept: 48 bases, read in frame from the first base. V loses 8 bases at its end and J loses 4 bases; junction bases beyond the gene matches: 11. Sequences MNHNS (CDR1) and SASEGT (CDR2) are obtained from the germline V gene. No patient had received any treatment before thyroid surgery. Using T-cell receptor beta sequencing, the researchers looked back retrospectively at clinical samples from patients, gathered between the early 2010s and the late 2010s. Broad study findings and their caveats: In both blood and tumor samples, malignant tumors were reported to have significantly higher TCR beta diversity than benign nodules.

This clone was counted ten times or more. The antigen this receptor binds is unknown. One base away there is no much larger clone; base qualities are not given. Library preparation employed PCR. Sequencing relied on an Illumina HiSeq 4000. High-throughput sequencing was used to profile the TCR beta-chain CDR3 region of every patient. The study's own analysis went as follows. CDR3 differences across clinicopathological groups were used to build a classifier for discriminating distant-metastatic papillary thyroid cancer patients. The Shannon index was used to measure repertoire diversity, and the Morisita-Horn index was used to measure how similar tumor and blood repertoires were. Starting from the raw public reads, TCRdb applied fastp trimming at Q25, assembled clones with MiXCR and retained in-frame beta chains. TCRdb's processing, not the study's, gives the V and J calls here. The sample table contains more than 25,000 clones; only one count was recorded for 7% to 9% of them. 43% of the sample lies in the top ten.

The chain was built from TRBV6-1 and TRBJ2-1, with 10 junctional bases fitting TRBD1. Sequenced material: blood. This clonotype was obtained from a female donor with papillary thyroid cancer or a benign thyroid nodule (not recorded which). Some clones in this sample may be carry-over from other donors' samples. The encoded CDR3 is CASPLDRTGGYNEQFF. The nucleotides read TGTGCCAGCCCTTTGGACCGGACAGGGGGGTACAATGAGCAGTTCTTC.